The entry below describes one TCR beta chain. Its antigen remains undetermined. No per-base quality is available; no much larger clone lies one base away. The sample belongs to a study of shared clonotypes between healthy human individuals (TCRdb year 2020). As for the study more broadly: The cohort comprised a couple of women and a few men aged 18 to 49 years. For each donor, CD4 naive and CD4 memory were each run on three plates, CD8 naive on two plates, and CD8 memory on one plate. Blood TCR repertoires of five healthy adults were deeply sequenced to estimate repertoire size and the extent of clonotype sharing between individuals. To increase sequencing depth and limit assay-specific biases, TCR repertoire library preparation and sequencing were carried out by different laboratories using diverse techniques. Between about 0.8 and 9 billion PBMCs per donor were obtained by leukapheresis.

Using the deep immunoSEQ assay, TCR CDR3 regions were amplified from genomic DNA by multiplex PCR. Extracted genomic DNA from each cell subset was spread evenly across all wells of several immunoSEQ 96-well plates, with each plate serving as a replicate. For sorted subsets, roughly 200 ng of genomic DNA, equivalent to some 30,000 T cell genomes, went into each replicate PCR. Purified libraries were quantified with a Qubit 3.0 fluorometer, sized on a Bioanalyzer 2100, and re-quantified with the KAPA Library Quantification kit. Every immunoSEQ 96-well plate was sequenced on a separate single-read 150-cycle Illumina NextSeq 550 flow cell. The authors' pipeline ran thus. Because only junctional sequences without quality scores were contained in the immunoSEQ output, filtering matching that applied to full-length reads could not be performed. To assign V/J genes and CDR3, sequences were annotated using PyIR, a Python wrapper for IgBLAST v1.9, with IMGT germline references. Reads were removed for weak V/J assignments (E-value above 1e-6), missing CDR3, stop codons, out-of-frame junctions, or ambiguous translated residues. V3J clonotypes were defined as sequences sharing an identical inferred V gene, J gene, and CDR3 amino acid sequence. To compute the percentage overlap between repertoires, the number of shared unique clonotypes was divided by the size of the smaller repertoire. Repertoire richness was assessed with RTK rarefaction, the Chao1 estimator, and Recon v2.1 estimates of unobserved clonotypes. OLGA was used to compute generation probabilities for all TCRbeta clonotypes that the gDNA method yielded from a handful of donors. The table comes from immuneACCESS by way of TCRdb, which keeps in-frame sequences with V and J called. Part of the clones is missing from these tables; in studies checked, under half for an unresolved V gene and the rest for unknown reasons. The V and J calls and clone size were taken over from that table, and D and trimming were inferred from the DNA. The sample table shows 2 million to 2.5 million clones, and 92% are seen once. Clones ranked in the top ten supply 0.37% of the sample.

Donors were healthy HIV-negative adults with no recently reported acute infections or vaccinations. Every donor was a Caucasian adult residing in Nashville, Tennessee, USA. Magnetic negative selection was used to enrich CD4+ T cells, after which naive cells were positively selected on CD45RA and the negative fraction became the memory subset. Blood was obtained by leukapheresis, after which PBMCs were separated by Ficoll-Histopaque density gradient centrifugation and cryopreserved in liquid nitrogen vapor phase. Analytical flow cytometry was used to check the purity and quantity of every magnetically sorted T cell population. Genomic DNA was isolated from every sorted fraction and measured by UV absorbance on a Nanodrop 2000c. The investigation overall reported the following: Sampling was restricted to blood, and TCR repertoires in tissue are likely to differ from TCR repertoires in blood. Sharing across several donors was observed for approximately 5% of naive CD4, over 3% of naive CD8, about 2.3% of memory CD4, and around 0.4% of memory CD8 clonotypes. Pairwise subsampling led to the expectation that sequencing depth would affect the degree of clonotype sharing among donors. Estimated clonotype richness was generally larger for naive than for memory subsets. Higher generation probabilities were observed for clonotypes shared by all four sorted-subset donors than for non-shared clonotypes. The small number of donors limited the genetic and exposure-history diversity represented. Incomplete sequencing was indicated by rarefaction of sorted-subset datasets, despite the large sequencing depth.

Sequenced material: naive CD4+ T cells from PBMCs. What this sample's cell subset or site label stands for: CD45RA+ positively selected. The sequence came from a young man in good health. Some clones in this sample may be carry-over from other donors' samples.

The CDR3 sequence is CASRTTGVDQPQHF. The bases are TGTGCCAGCAGAACAACAGGGGTTGATCAGCCCCAGCATTTT. The chain is assembled from TRBV7-2 and TRBJ1-5; 7 central bases correspond to TRBD1. The CDR3 runs 14 residues from the cysteine to the phenylalanine. The only DNA kept is the CDR3, 42 bases in frame from the first base. Sequences SGHTA (CDR1) and FQGNSA (CDR2) are obtained from the germline V gene. V trim: 6 bases; J trim: 5 bases; unmatched bases: 7.